A selection of T cell receptor beta chains follows, all from one sample in a study of shared clonotypes between healthy human individuals. Assay used: immunoSEQ multiplex PCR; TCRdb lists only in-frame clones, some missing. The repertoire holds hundreds of thousands of clones, with roughly 95% as singletons. The sample consisted of naive CD8+ T cells sorted from blood. Source of these receptors: a woman under 40 in good health. Both conserved end residues are part of each CDR3. The D gene is left open where the match is weak. A clone size is listed for some rows: how often the clone was seen (once, few, many), or a class if it is expanded.

j_call	d_call	v_call	clone_size	cdr3_nt	cdr3_aa
TRBJ1-2	-	TRBV14	-	TGTGCCAGCAGCCAAGGATTGGGGACGGCCATATATGGCTACACCTTC	CASSQGLGTAIYGYTF
TRBJ1-5	-	TRBV19	-	TGTGCCAGTAGTATCAGGGATACTAGCAATCAGCCCCAGCATTTT	CASSIRDTSNQPQHF
TRBJ2-5	-	TRBV21-1	-	TGTGCCAGCAGCAAATTTCAGGGAGGGGAGACCCAGTACTTC	CASSKFQGGETQYF
TRBJ2-7	TRBD1	TRBV7-8	-	TGTGCCAGCAGCACACTTAGGGGGCGTGGGTACGAGCAGTACTTC	CASSTLRGRGYEQYF
TRBJ2-3	TRBD2	TRBV6-1	-	TGTGCCAGCAGTGAAGCAGTACTAGCGCCAGATACGCAGTATTTT	CASSEAVLAPDTQYF
TRBJ2-7	-	TRBV9	-	TGTGCCAGCAGCGAGGGGCCGGGGTTGCCGGATTACGAGCAGTACTTC	CASSEGPGLPDYEQYF
TRBJ1-3	TRBD1	TRBV10-3	-	TGTGCCATCAGTGTAGACAGGGGGTCTGGAAACACCATATATTTT	CAISVDRGSGNTIYF
TRBJ2-2	-	TRBV19	-	TGTGCCACTCAAAGAACAGGGATCGGGGAGCTGTTTTTT	CATQRTGIGELFF
TRBJ2-1	-	TRBV7-9	-	TGTGCCGTAGGGGAAAGTGGGATCGGCTCCTACAATGAGCAGTTCTTC	CAVGESGIGSYNEQFF
TRBJ2-2	-	TRBV5-1	-	TGCGCCAGCAGCTTGGTCGAACTGACGACGGCCACCGGGGAGCTGTTTTTT	CASSLVELTTATGELFF
TRBJ2-7	TRBD2	TRBV18	-	TGTGCCAGCTCAGCCGCCACTAGCGGAGCGAGCTCCTACGAGCAGTACTTC	CASSAATSGASSYEQYF
TRBJ2-3	TRBD2	TRBV7-9	-	TGTGCCAGCATCCTTCTGAGCGGGAGCGCAGATACGCAGTATTTT	CASILLSGSADTQYF
TRBJ2-3	-	TRBV19	-	TGTGCCAGTAGTATCGGGCAGGGGGGATTCGCGCAGTATTTT	CASSIGQGGFAQYF
TRBJ1-5	-	TRBV19	-	TGTGCCAGTAGTATAGGAGAGGACCTACAGCCCCAGCATTTT	CASSIGEDLQPQHF
TRBJ1-2	-	TRBV28	-	TGTGCCAGCACTCGGGCAACTAACTATGGCTACACCTTC	CASTRATNYGYTF
TRBJ2-1	-	TRBV4-1	-	TGCGCCAGCAGTCCGGACAAGTACAATGAGCAGTTCTTC	CASSPDKYNEQFF
TRBJ1-2	-	TRBV20-1	-	TGCAGTGCTAGAGCGGACTACACCTTC	CSARADYTF
TRBJ1-1	-	TRBV28	-	TGTGCCAGCAGTTCCCTCCGGACCGGGGGGCTGGAAGCTTTCTTT	CASSSLRTGGLEAFF
TRBJ2-1	TRBD2	TRBV7-6	-	TGTGCCAGCAGCCTGTGGACTAGCGGGACTTACAATGAGCAGTTCTTC	CASSLWTSGTYNEQFF
TRBJ2-3	TRBD1	TRBV19	-	TGTGCCAGTACTTCCGGGACAGCTAGCACAGATACGCAGTATTTT	CASTSGTASTDTQYF
TRBJ1-2	-	TRBV23-1	-	TGCGCCAGCAGTCTATGGCCTCACGTCTTC	CASSLWPHVF
TRBJ2-3	-	TRBV4-1	-	TGCGCCAGCAGCCAAGTGGAGGGAGGTGGCCCAGATACGCAGTATTTT	CASSQVEGGGPDTQYF
TRBJ1-2	-	TRBV7-8	-	TGTGCCAGCAGCATAGAATCGACAGAGCTAGGCTACACCTTC	CASSIESTELGYTF
TRBJ2-1	-	TRBV27	-	TGTGCCAGCAGTCCCCTCGGGGGCGCGATCAATGAGCAGTTCTTC	CASSPLGGAINEQFF
TRBJ2-7	TRBD1	TRBV11-1	once	TGTGCCAGCAGCTTAGGGGCAGGGGGCGCGTACGAGCAGTACTTC	CASSLGAGGAYEQYF
TRBJ2-7	-	TRBV7-8	-	TGTGCCAGCAGCTTACCGAACAGGGACCACGAGCAGTACTTC	CASSLPNRDHEQYF
TRBJ2-7	-	TRBV1	-	TGCACCAGCAGCCAGGAGACTCCGGGACAGGGACTAGGCGAGCAGTACTTC	CTSSQETPGQGLGEQYF
TRBJ2-1	TRBD2	TRBV9	-	TGTGCCAGCAGCCCTCCGACTAGCGGAGGGGGAAATGAGCAGTTCTTC	CASSPPTSGGGNEQFF
TRBJ2-1	TRBD2	TRBV27	-	TGTGCCAGCAGTTTATCGAGTCTAGCGGGGAATGAGCAGTTCTTC	CASSLSSLAGNEQFF
TRBJ2-2	TRBD2	TRBV7-2	-	TGTGCCAGCAGCTTTGCCCCATTAGCGGGCCCACCTCGCGGGGAGCTGTTTTTT	CASSFAPLAGPPRGELFF